These T cell receptor beta chains were read from a single sample in a study of blood T cell repertoires in COVID-19. The data were produced by immunoSEQ multiplex PCR, yet TCRdb's version contains in-frame clones alone and is incomplete. The sample yields around 220,000 clones, around 80% seen once. Material for sequencing was peripheral blood. The receptor source for this set is a human donor in a cohort sampled during active COVID-19. Both conserved end residues are part of each CDR3. D genes are given only for firm matches. Clone size appears in some rows only: once, few, many, or a class for an expanded clone.

>TRBJ2-1|-|TRBV14|-
CASSLSTGTPNNEQFF
TGTGCCAGCAGCCTGTCGACCGGGACACCTAACAATGAGCAGTTCTTC
>TRBJ1-2|-|TRBV2|-
CASNMVEGRSGYTF
TGTGCCAGCAATATGGTTGAGGGTCGGTCTGGCTACACCTTC
>TRBJ1-6|-|TRBV11-2|-
CASSLGRRQGGNSPLHF
TGTGCCAGCAGCTTAGGTCGGCGGCAGGGTGGAAATTCACCCCTCCACTTT
>TRBJ2-1|-|TRBV5-1|TRBD2
CASSANARLAGVEQFF
TGCGCCAGCAGCGCGAATGCACGACTAGCGGGAGTTGAGCAGTTCTTC
>TRBJ2-1|-|TRBV5-1|TRBD2
CASSLRLAGGPDNEQFF
TGCGCCAGCAGCCTGCGGTTAGCGGGAGGGCCGGACAATGAGCAGTTCTTC
>TRBJ2-2|-|TRBV7-3|-
CASSGPGHKTGELFF
TGTGCCAGCAGCGGGCCGGGACACAAAACCGGGGAGCTGTTTTTT
>TRBJ2-6|-|TRBV5-5|-
CASSLGPLHSGANVLTF
TGTGCCAGCAGCTTGGGGCCTTTACACTCTGGGGCCAACGTCCTGACTTTC
>TRBJ2-7|-|TRBV6-5|-
CASSHGQRENF
TGTGCCAGCAGTCATGGACAGCGCGAGAACTTC
>TRBJ1-4|-|TRBV27|TRBD1
CASSHRGVRTGKRTNEKLFF
TGTGCCAGCAGCCATAGGGGGGTGCGGACAGGGAAGAGAACAAATGAAAAACTGTTTTTT
>TRBJ1-2|-|TRBV15|TRBD1
CATSRRQGYGYTF
TGTGCCACCAGCAGGCGACAGGGCTATGGCTACACCTTC
>TRBJ2-7|once|TRBV27|TRBD2
CASSLASGYEQYF
TGTGCCAGCAGTTTGGCTAGCGGATACGAGCAGTACTTC
>TRBJ2-2|-|TRBV29-1|-
CSVDRGAGTGELFF
TGCAGCGTTGACAGGGGGGCGGGGACCGGGGAGCTGTTTTTT
>TRBJ1-2|-|TRBV7-9|-
CASSLEYESGYTF
TGTGCCAGCAGCTTGGAGTATGAGAGCGGCTACACCTTC
>TRBJ2-7|-|TRBV5-6|-
CASSLRQGEQYF
TGTGCCAGCAGCTTGAGGCAGGGCGAGCAGTACTTC
>TRBJ1-3|-|TRBV7-6|-
CASREDSYSGNTIYF
TGTGCCAGCAGGGAAGACAGTTACTCTGGAAACACCATATATTTT
>TRBJ2-7|-|TRBV11-2|-
CASSLEGGDSYEQYF
TGTGCCAGCAGCTTGGAGGGTGGTGACTCCTACGAGCAGTACTTC
>TRBJ2-3|-|TRBV19|-
CASSIIRTDTQYF
TGTGCCAGTAGTATTATTCGGACTGATACGCAGTATTTT